In its sample, the clone carrying this T cell receptor (beta chain) was seen once. Its antigen is not identified. This table comes from immunoSEQ multiplex PCR, and its TCRdb copy is limited to in-frame clones, with some not included. The sample lists around 160,000 clones, around 85% occurring once. The record originates from a study of cytomegalovirus exposure and HLA in healthy donors. About the research overall: The 95 to 150 validation repertoires used the same platform as the roughly 610 first-cohort repertoires, a later analysis reported.

Separate from the approximately 670-subject first cohort, the approximately 130-subject validation cohort was the one that the donors belonged to. Study-wide results and limits: The listing of 150 to 200 TCR beta chains classed them as cytomegalovirus-associated. Most TCR sequences proved rare, with some public TCRs found in many donors.

This CDR3 region has 15 residues. After removal of 3 bases from V and 4 bases from J, the junction contained 7 bases not matched to a gene. Germline V gene data show CDR1 as MRHNA and CDR2 as SNTAGT. The sequenced sample was PBMCs. This receptor was identified in a man aged 25-45 years in good health and CMV-seropositive. This chain links TRBV6-4 with TRBJ2-3; 7 bases fit TRBD2. CDR3 coding DNA: TGTGCCAGCAGTGAGGGAAGCGGGGCGGCAGATACGCAGTATTTT. This translates into CASSEGSGAADTQYF.